A selection of T cell receptor beta chains follows, all from one sample in a study of control samples from healthy donors and cancer patients. Only in-frame clones appear in the TCRdb table, and some are missing; sequencing was by immunoSEQ multiplex PCR. The sample records tens of thousands of clones, about 81% being singletons. The sample consisted of PBMCs. All receptors derive from a man in his 70s with lung cancer. CDR3s include the opening cysteine and the closing phenylalanine or tryptophan. D genes are given only for firm matches. Size is stated for part of the rows, as once, few or many counts, or as a class when the clone is expanded.

NA	TRBV11-1	TRBJ2-1	NA	CASSLAARPGSYNEQFF	TGTGCCAGCAGCTTAGCCGCTAGACCGGGATCCTACAATGAGCAGTTCTTC
NA	TRBV6-5	TRBJ2-1	NA	CASRYTSGGRNEQFF	TGTGCCAGCAGGTATACTTCCGGGGGTCGCAATGAGCAGTTCTTC
NA	TRBV5-5	TRBJ2-3	NA	CASSFQTSTDTQYF	TGTGCCAGCAGCTTTCAGACTAGCACAGATACGCAGTATTTT
NA	TRBV21-1	TRBJ1-2	NA	CASSTDGTGTNYGYTF	TGTGCCAGCAGCACGGACGGGACAGGGACTAACTATGGCTACACCTTC
NA	TRBV4-3	TRBJ1-3	TRBD1	CASSLMGQNSGNTIYF	TGCGCCAGCAGCCTAATGGGACAGAACTCTGGAAACACCATATATTTT
NA	TRBV6-5	TRBJ1-3	NA	CASIAGTAGRNTIYF	TGTGCCAGCATCGCCGGGACGGCGGGGCGAAACACCATATATTTT
once	TRBV19	TRBJ1-5	TRBD1	CASSINGQGSNQPQHF	TGTGCCAGTAGTATTAACGGACAGGGAAGCAATCAGCCCCAGCATTTT
NA	TRBV6-1	TRBJ2-2	NA	CASSEGRLLLAELFF	TGTGCCAGCAGTGAAGGAAGGCTGTTACTAGCGGAGCTGTTTTTT
NA	TRBV15	TRBJ1-1	NA	CATSRGGWGGLNTEAFF	TGTGCCACCAGCAGAGGTGGGTGGGGCGGGTTAAACACTGAAGCTTTCTTT
NA	TRBV19	TRBJ1-2	TRBD1	CASSSRGPDYGYTF	TGTGCCAGTAGTTCCAGGGGGCCCGACTATGGCTACACCTTC
NA	TRBV7-9	TRBJ2-3	NA	CASRQSETDTQYF	TGTGCCAGCAGACAGAGTGAAACAGATACGCAGTATTTT